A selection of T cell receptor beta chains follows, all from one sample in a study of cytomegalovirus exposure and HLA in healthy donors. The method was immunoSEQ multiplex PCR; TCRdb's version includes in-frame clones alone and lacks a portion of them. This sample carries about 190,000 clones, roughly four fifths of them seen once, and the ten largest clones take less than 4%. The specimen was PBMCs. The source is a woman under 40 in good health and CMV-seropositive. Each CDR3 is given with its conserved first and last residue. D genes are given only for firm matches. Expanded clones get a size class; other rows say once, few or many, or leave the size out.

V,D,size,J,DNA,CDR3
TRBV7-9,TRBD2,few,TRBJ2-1,TGTTCCAGCAGTTACTTGACTAGCGGGATCTTGAATGAGCAGTTCTTC,CSSSYLTSGILNEQFF
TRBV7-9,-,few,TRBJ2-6,TGTGCCAGCAGCTTCCTAGACTCTGGGGCCAACGTCCTGACTTTC,CASSFLDSGANVLTF
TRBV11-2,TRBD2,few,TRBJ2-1,TGTGCCAGCAGCATCGGACTAGCGGGAGTGAATGAGCAGTTCTTC,CASSIGLAGVNEQFF
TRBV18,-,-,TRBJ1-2,TGTGCCAGCTCACTGAAAAAAGCGGGGGACAACTATGGCTACACCTTC,CASSLKKAGDNYGYTF
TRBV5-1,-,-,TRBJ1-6,TGCGCCAGCAGCTGGGACGAGTCCGGGGGTGGTTCACCCCTCCACTTT,CASSWDESGGGSPLHF
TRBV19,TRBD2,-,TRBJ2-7,TGTGCCAGTAGTATAGGTAGGACTAGCCGTTACGAGCAGTACTTC,CASSIGRTSRYEQYF
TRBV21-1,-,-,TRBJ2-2,TGTGCCAGCAGCAAAACTGCCCCCGCGTCCGCCTTTAACCGGGAGCTGTTTTTT,CASSKTAPASAFNRELFF
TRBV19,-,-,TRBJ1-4,TGTGCCAGTGGCGGGGAAGGTGAAAAACTGTTTTTT,CASGGEGEKLFF
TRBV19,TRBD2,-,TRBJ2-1,TGTGCCAGTAGTAGAGCGGGAGAAGGCTACAATGAGCAGTTCTTC,CASSRAGEGYNEQFF
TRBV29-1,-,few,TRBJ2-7,TGCAGCGTTTCACAGGGGGGGTACGAGCAGTACTTC,CSVSQGGYEQYF
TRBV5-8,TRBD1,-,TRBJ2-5,TGTGCCAGCAGCGGGGGGACAGGGCAAGAGACCCAGTACTTC,CASSGGTGQETQYF
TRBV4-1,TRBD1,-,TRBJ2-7,TGCGCCAGCAGCCTGCGGACAGGGGTCTCCTACGAGCAGTACTTC,CASSLRTGVSYEQYF
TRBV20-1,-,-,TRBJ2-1,TGCAGTGCTAGCCCTATTCAGGATAAGTTCTTC,CSASPIQDKFF
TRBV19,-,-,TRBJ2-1,TGTGCCAGTAGTATAGATCCGGGTAGCTCCAATGAGCAGTTCTTC,CASSIDPGSSNEQFF
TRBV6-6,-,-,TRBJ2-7,TGTGCCAGCAGTTACGGGGCAGACTACGAGCAGTACTTC,CASSYGADYEQYF
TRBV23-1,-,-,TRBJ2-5,TGCGCCAGCAGTCTCCTGGGGAGGGGGGGGTTAAAAGAGACCCAGTACTTC,CASSLLGRGGLKETQYF
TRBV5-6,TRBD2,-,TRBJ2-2,TGTGCCAGCAGCTCGGGACTAAGGAACACCGGGGAGCTGTTTTTT,CASSSGLRNTGELFF
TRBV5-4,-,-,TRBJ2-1,TGTGCCAGCAGGGGGGGGGCGGCGGGCCCGCCCAATGAGCAGTTCTTC,CASRGGAAGPPNEQFF
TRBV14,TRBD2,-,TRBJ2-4,TGTGCCAGCAGCCAAATCGCGGGAGACGTCAAAAACATTCAGTACTTC,CASSQIAGDVKNIQYF
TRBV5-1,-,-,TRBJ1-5,TGCGCCAGCAGCTTCGAAGCTTCAGGTCAGCCCCAGCATTTT,CASSFEASGQPQHF
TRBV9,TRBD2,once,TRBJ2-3,TGTGCCAGCAGCCCGACCCTCGGGGGGGACACAGATACGCAGTATTTT,CASSPTLGGDTDTQYF
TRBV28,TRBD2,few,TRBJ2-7,TGTGCCAGCAGCCCCCCCTTGGGGATGGGGAGGGAGGAGCAGTACTTC,CASSPPLGMGREEQYF
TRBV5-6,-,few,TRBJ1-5,TGTGCCAGCAGCTTGGCTGTTGGAGGGAACCAGCCCCAGCATTTT,CASSLAVGGNQPQHF
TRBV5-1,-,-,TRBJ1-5,TGCGCCAGCAGCTCAGGGCTGGACGGCATCCAGCATTTT,CASSSGLDGIQHF
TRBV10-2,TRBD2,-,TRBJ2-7,TGCGCCAGCAGCGCCCGGGACTACCCGAGTTGGGACGAGCAGTACTTC,CASSARDYPSWDEQYF
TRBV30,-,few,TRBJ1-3,TGTGCCTGGTCGGGGGGGGGATCCAACCCCCGATCCACCTCTGGAAACACCATATATTTT,CAWSGGGSNPRSTSGNTIYF
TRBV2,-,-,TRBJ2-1,TGTGCCAGCAGTTATAACAATGAGCAGTTCTTC,CASSYNNEQFF
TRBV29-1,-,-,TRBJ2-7,TGCAGCATTACCGGGACTCTCTACGAGCAGTACTTC,CSITGTLYEQYF
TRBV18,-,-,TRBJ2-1,TGTGCCAGCTCACCTAGGAAGCGGCAGATGAAAAATGAGCAGTTCTTC,CASSPRKRQMKNEQFF
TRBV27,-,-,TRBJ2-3,TGTGCCAGCACTCCTTTCGGGGTACCAGATACGCAGTATTTT,CASTPFGVPDTQYF
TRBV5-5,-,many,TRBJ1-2,TGTGCCAGCAGCTACACAAGGACGGGATCTGGGATGAACTATGGCTACACCTTC,CASSYTRTGSGMNYGYTF
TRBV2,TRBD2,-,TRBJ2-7,TGTGCCAGCAGCTCTAGCGGGAGCGAGTACGAGCAGTACTTC,CASSSSGSEYEQYF
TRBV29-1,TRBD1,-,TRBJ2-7,TGCAGCGTTGTTCCAGGGGGAACCTACGAGCAGTACTTC,CSVVPGGTYEQYF